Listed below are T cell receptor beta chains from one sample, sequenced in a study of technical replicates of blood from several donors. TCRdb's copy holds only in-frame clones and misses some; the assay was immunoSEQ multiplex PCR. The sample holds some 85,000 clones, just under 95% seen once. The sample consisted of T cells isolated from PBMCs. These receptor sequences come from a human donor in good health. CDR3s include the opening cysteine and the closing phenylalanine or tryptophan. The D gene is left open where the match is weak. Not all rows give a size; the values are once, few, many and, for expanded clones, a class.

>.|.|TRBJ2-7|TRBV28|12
CASSLFLREQYF
TGTGCCAGCAGTTTATTCCTACGCGAGCAGTACTTC
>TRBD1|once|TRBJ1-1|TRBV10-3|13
CATLDRVVSGAFF
TGTGCCACCCTAGACAGGGTGGTGTCGGGGGCTTTCTTT
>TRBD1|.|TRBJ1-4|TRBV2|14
CASRGQGTSEKLFF
TGTGCCAGCAGAGGACAGGGGACTTCGGAAAAACTGTTTTTT
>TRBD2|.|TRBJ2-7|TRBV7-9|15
CASSIAGENNYEQYF
TGTGCCAGCAGCATAGCGGGAGAGAACAACTACGAGCAGTACTTC
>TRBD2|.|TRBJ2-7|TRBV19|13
CASSRTRVGEQYF
TGTGCCAGCTCGCGGACTAGGGTGGGCGAGCAGTACTTC
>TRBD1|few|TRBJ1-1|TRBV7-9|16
CASSSADRGGDTEAFF
TGTGCCAGCAGCTCCGCTGACAGGGGAGGAGACACTGAAGCTTTCTTT
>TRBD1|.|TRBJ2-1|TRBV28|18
CASSLPRTGETSYNEQFF
TGTGCCAGCAGTTTGCCTCGGACAGGTGAGACCTCCTACAATGAGCAGTTCTTC
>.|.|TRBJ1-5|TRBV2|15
CASSSIGGIEQPQHF
TGTGCCAGCTCCTCCATTGGGGGGATAGAGCAGCCCCAGCATTTT
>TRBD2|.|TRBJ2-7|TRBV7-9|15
CASSIGLAGGYEQYF
TGTGCCAGCAGCATCGGACTAGCGGGAGGCTACGAGCAGTACTTC
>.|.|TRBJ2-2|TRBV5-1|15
CASSFGGPNTGELFF
TGCGCCAGCAGCTTCGGGGGGCCGAACACCGGGGAGCTGTTTTTT
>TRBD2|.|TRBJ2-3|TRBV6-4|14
CASSDSRETDTQYF
TGTGCCAGCAGTGACTCGCGGGAGACAGATACGCAGTATTTT
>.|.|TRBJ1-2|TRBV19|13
CASAPWGDYGYTF
TGTGCCAGTGCCCCCTGGGGGGACTATGGCTACACCTTC
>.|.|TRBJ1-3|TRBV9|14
CASSVGGSANTIYF
TGTGCCAGCAGCGTCGGGGGGTCTGCCAACACCATATATTTT
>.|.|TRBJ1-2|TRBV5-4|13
CASSFGQSYGYTF
TGTGCCAGCAGTTTTGGACAGAGCTATGGCTACACCTTC
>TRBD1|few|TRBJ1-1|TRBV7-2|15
CASSFVGTGLSEAFF
TGTGCCAGCAGCTTCGTCGGGACAGGGTTGAGTGAAGCTTTCTTT
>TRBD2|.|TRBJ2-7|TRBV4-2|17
CASSQSDLAESSYEQYF
TGTGCCAGCAGCCAGTCTGATCTAGCGGAGAGCTCCTACGAGCAGTACTTC
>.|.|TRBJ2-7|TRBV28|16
CASSAPPGLGFGEQYF
TGTGCCAGCAGTGCCCCTCCCGGACTGGGCTTTGGGGAGCAGTACTTC
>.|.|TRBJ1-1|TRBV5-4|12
CASSFQGTEAFF
TGTGCCAGCAGCTTTCAGGGGACTGAAGCTTTCTTT
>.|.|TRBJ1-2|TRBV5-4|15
CASSLVTVNNYGYTF
TGTGCCAGCAGCTTGGTGACAGTGAATAACTATGGCTACACCTTC
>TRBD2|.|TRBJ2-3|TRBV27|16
CASSTLLAGGPDTQYF
TGTGCCAGCAGTACGCTTCTAGCGGGAGGGCCTGATACGCAGTATTTT
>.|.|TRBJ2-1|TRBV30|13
CAWGETVYNEQFF
TGTGCCTGGGGTGAGACAGTTTACAATGAGCAGTTCTTC
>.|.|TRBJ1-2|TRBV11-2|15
CASSIEPGGTYGYTF
TGTGCCAGCAGCATAGAACCGGGAGGGACATATGGCTACACCTTC
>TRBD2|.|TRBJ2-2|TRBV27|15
CASSLRGGLTGELFF
TGTGCCAGCAGTTTGAGGGGAGGGCTAACCGGGGAGCTGTTTTTT
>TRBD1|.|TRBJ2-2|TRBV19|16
CASSTQGVPNTGELFF
TGTGCCAGTAGTACCCAGGGGGTCCCGAACACCGGGGAGCTGTTTTTT
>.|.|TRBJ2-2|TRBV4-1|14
CASSHLEGSGELFF
TGCGCCAGCAGCCACTTGGAGGGGTCCGGGGAGCTGTTTTTT
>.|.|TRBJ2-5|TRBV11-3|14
CASSAVTGPETQYF
TGTGCCAGCAGCGCGGTAACAGGGCCAGAGACCCAGTACTTC
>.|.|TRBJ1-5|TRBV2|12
CASGGINQPQHF
TGTGCCAGCGGCGGCATCAATCAGCCCCAGCATTTT
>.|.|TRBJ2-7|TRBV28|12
CASSPNSYEQYF
TGTGCCAGCAGTCCTAACTCCTACGAGCAGTACTTC
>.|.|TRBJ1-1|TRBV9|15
CASSPSRRTNTEAFF
TGTGCCAGCAGCCCATCACGACGGACAAACACTGAAGCTTTCTTT
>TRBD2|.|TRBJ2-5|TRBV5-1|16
CASSLVLAGEQETQYF
TGCGCCAGCAGCTTGGTGTTAGCGGGAGAGCAAGAGACCCAGTACTTC
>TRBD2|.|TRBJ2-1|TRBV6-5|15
CASSPGLAGANEQFF
TGTGCCAGCAGTCCGGGACTAGCGGGAGCGAATGAGCAGTTCTTC
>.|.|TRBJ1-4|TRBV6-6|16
CASSRTAPIDGEKLFF
TGTGCCAGCAGTCGGACAGCACCGATCGACGGCGAAAAACTGTTTTTT
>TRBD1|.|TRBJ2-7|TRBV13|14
CASSSDRGLSEQYF
TGTGCCAGCAGTTCAGACAGGGGACTCTCCGAGCAGTACTTC
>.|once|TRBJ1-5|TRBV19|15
CASTYRVAYNQPQHF
TGTGCCAGTACCTACAGGGTGGCCTACAATCAGCCCCAGCATTTT
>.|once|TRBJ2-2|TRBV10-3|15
CAISSFLESPGELFF
TGTGCCATCAGTTCATTTCTTGAGTCACCCGGGGAGCTGTTTTTT
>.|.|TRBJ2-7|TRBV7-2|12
CASSFRGYEQYF
TGTGCCAGCAGCTTTCGCGGCTACGAGCAGTACTTC
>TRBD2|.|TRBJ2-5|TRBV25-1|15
CASSPGLAGEETQYF
TGTGCCAGCAGTCCCGGACTAGCGGGAGAGGAGACCCAGTACTTC
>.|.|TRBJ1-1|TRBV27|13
CASSFRVNTEAFF
TGTGCCAGCAGTTTCAGGGTGAACACTGAAGCTTTCTTT
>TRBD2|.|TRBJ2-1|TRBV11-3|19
CASSLEGPGIAGEGNEQFF
TGTGCCAGCAGCTTAGAAGGTCCGGGAATAGCGGGAGAGGGGAATGAGCAGTTCTTC
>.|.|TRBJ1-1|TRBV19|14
CASSSAGAGTEAFF
TGTGCCAGTAGTAGCGCGGGGGCCGGGACTGAAGCTTTCTTT
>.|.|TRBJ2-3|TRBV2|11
CASSFPDTQYF
TGTGCCAGCAGCTTCCCAGATACGCAGTATTTT
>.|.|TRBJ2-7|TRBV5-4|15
CASSRTNKPLYEQYF
TGTGCCAGCAGCCGAACCAATAAACCCCTATACGAGCAGTACTTC
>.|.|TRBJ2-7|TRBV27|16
CASTPVGAPGAYEQYF
TGTGCCAGCACCCCGGTTGGGGCACCCGGTGCCTACGAGCAGTACTTC
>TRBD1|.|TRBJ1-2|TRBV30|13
CAWLSGGVYGYTF
TGTGCCTGGTTATCAGGGGGAGTCTATGGCTACACCTTC
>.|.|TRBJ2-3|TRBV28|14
CASSRPSGTDTQYF
TGTGCCAGCAGTCGACCTAGCGGCACAGATACGCAGTATTTT
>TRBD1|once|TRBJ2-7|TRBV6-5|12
CASSRTGEEQYF
TGTGCCAGCAGTCGAACAGGGGAAGAGCAGTACTTC
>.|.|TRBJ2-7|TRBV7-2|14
CASSLGGGTYEQYF
TGTGCCAGCAGCCTGGGAGGGGGGACTTACGAGCAGTACTTC
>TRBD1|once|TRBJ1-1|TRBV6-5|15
CASSFYGTGNTEAFF
TGTGCCAGCAGTTTCTACGGGACAGGGAACACTGAAGCTTTCTTT
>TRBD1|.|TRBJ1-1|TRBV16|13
CASSLGQATEAFF
TGTGCCAGCAGCCTAGGACAGGCCACTGAAGCTTTCTTT
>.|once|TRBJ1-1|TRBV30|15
CAWSWGGRRNTEAFF
TGTGCCTGGAGCTGGGGGGGGAGAAGGAACACTGAAGCTTTCTTT
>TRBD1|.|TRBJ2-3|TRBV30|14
CAWSHRGNGDTQYF
TGTGCCTGGAGTCACAGGGGTAACGGAGATACGCAGTATTTT
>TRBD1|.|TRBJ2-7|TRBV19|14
CASSNSGGAYEQYF
TGTGCCAGTAGTAACTCAGGGGGCGCCTACGAGCAGTACTTC
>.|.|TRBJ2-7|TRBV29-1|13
CSVEFKSSYEQYF
TGCAGCGTGGAGTTTAAGAGCTCCTACGAGCAGTACTTC
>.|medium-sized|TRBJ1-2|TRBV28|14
CASSLFSGRDGYTF
TGTGCCAGCAGTTTATTCTCAGGGAGGGATGGCTACACCTTC